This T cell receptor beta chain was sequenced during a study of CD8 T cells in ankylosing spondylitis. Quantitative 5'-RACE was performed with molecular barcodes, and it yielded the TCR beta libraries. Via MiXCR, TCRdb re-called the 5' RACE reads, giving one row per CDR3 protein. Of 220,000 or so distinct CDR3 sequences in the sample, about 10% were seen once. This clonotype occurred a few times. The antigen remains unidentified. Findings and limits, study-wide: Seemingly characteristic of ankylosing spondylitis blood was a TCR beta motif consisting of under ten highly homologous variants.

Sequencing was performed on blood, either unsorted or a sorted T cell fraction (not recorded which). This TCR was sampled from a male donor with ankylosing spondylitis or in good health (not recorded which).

CDR3: CASSSTGLAGNYEQYF. CDR3 in DNA: TGTGCCAGCAGTAGCACCGGACTAGCGGGAAACTACGAGCAGTACTTC. The gene calls are TRBV12-3 or TRBV12-4 and TRBJ2-7; 12 bases line up with TRBD2. J was trimmed by 3 bases and V by 5 bases; bases with no gene match: 8. This CDR3 region has 16 residues.